This is a list of T cell receptor beta chains from one sample in a study of T-cell memory formation after mild COVID-19. MiXCR, run by TCRdb on the 5' RACE reads, gives a single entry per CDR3 protein. The table lists approximately 340,000 distinct CDR3 sequences, around 13% of them singletons. Sequences were obtained from PBMCs or a T cell subset sorted from them (not recorded which). The origin of the receptors is a man between 18 and 29 years old who had mild COVID-19 (a few samples of this study predate the infection). Cell type and time point are not known. Each CDR3 is given with its conserved first and last residue. A D gene is named only where the DNA matches it firmly. Only some rows state a clone size, as once, few, many or a class for expanded clones.

>TRBD2|TRBJ2-5|TRBV14|NA
TGTGCCAGCAGCAAAGTCGGGGGGATGGAGACCCAGTACTTC
CASSKVGGMETQYF
>NA|TRBJ2-5|TRBV25-1|NA
TGTGCCAGCAGTGAATCCTGGGGGGTGGAAGAGACCCAGTACTTC
CASSESWGVEETQYF
>NA|TRBJ1-1|TRBV7-9|NA
TGTGCCAGCAGCTTAGTGGGGAAGGGACTGAACACTGAAGCTTTCTTT
CASSLVGKGLNTEAFF
>TRBD2|TRBJ2-3|TRBV7-6|NA
TGTGCCAGCAGCTCCCGGACTAGCGGGGAAAGGAGAGATACGCAGTATTTT
CASSSRTSGERRDTQYF
>TRBD1|TRBJ2-3|TRBV10-3|few
TGTGCCATCAGTTTCCAGGTCCGGACAGGGGGAAAGGATACGCAGTATTTT
CAISFQVRTGGKDTQYF
>NA|TRBJ2-2|TRBV19|NA
TGTGCCTCCCTCTGGAGCGGGGAGCTGTTTTTT
CASLWSGELFF
>NA|TRBJ1-1|TRBV2|NA
TGTGCCAGCAGTTACCCCGACGCTTTCTTT
CASSYPDAFF
>NA|TRBJ1-2|TRBV5-5|many
TGTGCCAGCAGCGCAGGGGCCCAGGTGGTCTATGGCTACACCTTC
CASSAGAQVVYGYTF
>NA|TRBJ1-1|TRBV10-3|NA
TGTGCCATCAGTGAGAGGACGGGTGGAACTGAAGCTTTCTTT
CAISERTGGTEAFF
>TRBD2|TRBJ2-7|TRBV4-2|few
TGTGCCAGCAGCCAACCCGAGGCAGGGACTACCTACGAGCAGTACTTC
CASSQPEAGTTYEQYF
>NA|TRBJ1-1|TRBV5-1|few
TGCGCCAGCAGTTCGCTAATGGGAGGGAGCACTGAAGCTTTCTTT
CASSSLMGGSTEAFF
>NA|TRBJ2-3|TRBV27|few
TGTGCCAGCAGTTCGGTCGTTGCGGGGAGGACAGATACGCAGTATTTT
CASSSVVAGRTDTQYF
>NA|TRBJ1-1|TRBV20-1|few
TGCAGTGCACCTGGCTGGGGCAGTAACACCGCTTTCTTT
CSAPGWGSNTAFF
>NA|TRBJ1-1|TRBV5-6|NA
TGTGCCAGCAGCTTGGATAGGTTAGCTGAAGCTTTCTTT
CASSLDRLAEAFF
>TRBD2|TRBJ2-7|TRBV6-5|few
TGTGCCAGCAGTTCGGGACTAGCGGGGAGGGTCGAGCAGTACTTC
CASSSGLAGRVEQYF
>TRBD1|TRBJ1-1|TRBV2|few
TGTGCCAGCAGTGCCGGGGACAGCACCATGGCCCTCGCTGAAGCTTTCTTT
CASSAGDSTMALAEAFF
>TRBD1|TRBJ2-3|TRBV5-1|few
TGCGCCAGCAGCGGGGCGGGACAGGTATCGAATAGGGATCGCGATACGCAGTATTTT
CASSGAGQVSNRDRDTQYF
>TRBD2|TRBJ2-2|TRBV9|few
TGTGCCAGCAGCGTAGCTAGCGGGTACACCGGGGAGCTGTTTTTT
CASSVASGYTGELFF
>NA|TRBJ1-1|TRBV6-6|NA
TGTGCCAGCAGTTACTGGGGAGAGGGGGGCACTGAAGCTTTCTTT
CASSYWGEGGTEAFF
>NA|TRBJ2-1|TRBV18|NA
TGTGCCAGCTCACCACAAGGGGAGCAGTTCTTC
CASSPQGEQFF
>NA|TRBJ2-3|TRBV9|once
TGTGCCAGCAGCCCCGCGGTAGGGAGAAGCACAGATACGCAGTATTTT
CASSPAVGRSTDTQYF